The entry that follows covers one T cell receptor beta chain sequence. The data derive from a study of T cell changes during pregnancy in multiple sclerosis. TCRdb's copy holds only in-frame clones and misses some; the assay was immunoSEQ multiplex PCR. The repertoire holds about 68,000 clones, with 75% to 95% as singletons. This receptor was identified in a female donor with multiple sclerosis, enrolled in a pregnancy study. The source was peripheral blood, collected in the first trimester of pregnancy.

The CDR3 DNA follows: TGTGCCAGCAGTGATCGGGGACAGGGGGTCGGCGGGGAGCTGTTTTTT. This sequence encodes CASSDRGQGVGGELFF. The V and J genes are TRBV6-1 and TRBJ2-2; 11 bases match TRBD1. The CDR3 is made up of 16 amino acids. V was pared by 3 bases and J by 7 bases, with 7 bases of the junction left unmatched. Looked up from germline, CDR1 is MNHNS and CDR2 is SASEGT.